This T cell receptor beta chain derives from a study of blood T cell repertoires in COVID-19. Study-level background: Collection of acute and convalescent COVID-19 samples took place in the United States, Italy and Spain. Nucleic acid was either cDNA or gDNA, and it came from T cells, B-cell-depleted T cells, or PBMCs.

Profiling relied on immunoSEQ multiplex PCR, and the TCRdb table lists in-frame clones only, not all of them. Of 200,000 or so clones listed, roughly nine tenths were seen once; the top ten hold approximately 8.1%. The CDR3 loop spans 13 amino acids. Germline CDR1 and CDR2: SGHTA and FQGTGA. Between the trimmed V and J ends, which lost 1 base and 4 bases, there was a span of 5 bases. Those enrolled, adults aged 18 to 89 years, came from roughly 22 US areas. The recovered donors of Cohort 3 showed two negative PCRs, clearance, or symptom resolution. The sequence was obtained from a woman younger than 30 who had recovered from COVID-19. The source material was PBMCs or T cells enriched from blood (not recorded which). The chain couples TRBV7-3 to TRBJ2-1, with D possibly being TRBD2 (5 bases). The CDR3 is CASSLREYNEQFF. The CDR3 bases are TGTGCCAGCAGCTTAAGGGAGTACAATGAGCAGTTCTTC.